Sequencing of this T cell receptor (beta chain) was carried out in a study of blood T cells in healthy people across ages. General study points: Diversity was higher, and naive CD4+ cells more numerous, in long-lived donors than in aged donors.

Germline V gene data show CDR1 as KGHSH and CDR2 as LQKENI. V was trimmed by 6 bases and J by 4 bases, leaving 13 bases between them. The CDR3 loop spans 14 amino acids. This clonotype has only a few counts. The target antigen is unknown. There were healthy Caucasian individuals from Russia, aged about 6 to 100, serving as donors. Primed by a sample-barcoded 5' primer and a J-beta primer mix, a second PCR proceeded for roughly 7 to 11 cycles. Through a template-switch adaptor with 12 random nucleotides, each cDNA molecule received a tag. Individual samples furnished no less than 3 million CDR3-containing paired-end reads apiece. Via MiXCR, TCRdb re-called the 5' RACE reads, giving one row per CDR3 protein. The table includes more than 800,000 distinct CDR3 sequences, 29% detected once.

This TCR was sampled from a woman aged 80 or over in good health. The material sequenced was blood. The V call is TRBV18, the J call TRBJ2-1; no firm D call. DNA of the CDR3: TGTGCCAGCTCTTCCCCAGCACGGTACAATGAGCAGTTCTTC. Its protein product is CASSSPARYNEQFF.